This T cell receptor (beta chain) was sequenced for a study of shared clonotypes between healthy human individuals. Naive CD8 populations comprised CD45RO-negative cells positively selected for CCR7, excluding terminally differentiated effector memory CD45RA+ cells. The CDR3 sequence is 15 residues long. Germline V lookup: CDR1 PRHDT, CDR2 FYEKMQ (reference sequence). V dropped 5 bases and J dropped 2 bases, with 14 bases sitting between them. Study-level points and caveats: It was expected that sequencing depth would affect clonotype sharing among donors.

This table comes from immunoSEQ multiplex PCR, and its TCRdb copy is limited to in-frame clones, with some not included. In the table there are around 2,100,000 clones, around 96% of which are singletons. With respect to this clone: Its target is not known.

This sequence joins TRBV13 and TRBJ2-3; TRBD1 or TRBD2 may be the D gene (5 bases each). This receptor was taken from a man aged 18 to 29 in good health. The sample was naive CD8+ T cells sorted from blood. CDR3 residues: CASSPKGTFTDTQYF. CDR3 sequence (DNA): TGTGCCAGCAGCCCCAAGGGGACCTTCACAGATACGCAGTATTTT.